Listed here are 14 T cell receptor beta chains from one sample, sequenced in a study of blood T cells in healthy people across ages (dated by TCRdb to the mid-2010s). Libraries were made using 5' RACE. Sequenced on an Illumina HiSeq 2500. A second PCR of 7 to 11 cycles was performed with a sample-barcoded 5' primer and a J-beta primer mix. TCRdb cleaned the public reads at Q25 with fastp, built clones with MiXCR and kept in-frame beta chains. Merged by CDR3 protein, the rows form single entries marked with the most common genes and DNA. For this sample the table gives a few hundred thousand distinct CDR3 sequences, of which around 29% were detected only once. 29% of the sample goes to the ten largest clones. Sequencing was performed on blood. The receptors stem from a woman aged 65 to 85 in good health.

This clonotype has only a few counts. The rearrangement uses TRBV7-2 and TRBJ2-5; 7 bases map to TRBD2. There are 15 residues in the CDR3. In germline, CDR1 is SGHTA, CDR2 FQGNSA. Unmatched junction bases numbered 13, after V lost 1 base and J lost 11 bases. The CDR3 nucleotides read TGTGCCAGCAGCTTAGTGGTAGGGCGGGAGCGAGGGCAGTACTTC. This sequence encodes CASSLVVGRERGQYF.

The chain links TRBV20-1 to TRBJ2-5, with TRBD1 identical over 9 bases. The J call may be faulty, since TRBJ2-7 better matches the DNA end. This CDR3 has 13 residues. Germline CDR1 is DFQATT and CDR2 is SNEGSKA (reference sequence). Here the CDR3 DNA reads TGCAGTGCTAGGAAGACAGGGGGCTACGAGCAGTACTTC. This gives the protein CSARKTGGYEQYF.

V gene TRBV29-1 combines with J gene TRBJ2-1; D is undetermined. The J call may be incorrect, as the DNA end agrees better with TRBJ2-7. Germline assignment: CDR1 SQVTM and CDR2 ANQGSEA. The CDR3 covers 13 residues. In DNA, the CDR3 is TGCAGCGTTCTGACGACGGTTACCTACGAGCAGTACTTC. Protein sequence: CSVLTTVTYEQYF.

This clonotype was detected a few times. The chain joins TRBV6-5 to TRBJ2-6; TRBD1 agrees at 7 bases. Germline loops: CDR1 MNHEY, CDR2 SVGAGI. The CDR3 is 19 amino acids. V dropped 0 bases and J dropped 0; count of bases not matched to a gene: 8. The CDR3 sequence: CASSYSRQGPYSGANVLTF. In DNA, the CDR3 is TGTGCCAGCAGTTACTCCCGACAGGGCCCGTACTCTGGGGCCAACGTCCTGACTTTC.

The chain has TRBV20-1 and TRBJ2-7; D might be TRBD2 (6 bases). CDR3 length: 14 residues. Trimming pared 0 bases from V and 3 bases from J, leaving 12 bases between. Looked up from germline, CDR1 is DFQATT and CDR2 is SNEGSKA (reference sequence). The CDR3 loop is CSARESSGDYEQYF. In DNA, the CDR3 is TGCAGTGCTAGAGAGAGTAGCGGAGACTACGAGCAGTACTTC.

The CDR3 here is CSVSRGANTEAFF. For the CDR3, the DNA is TGCAGCGTTAGCCGGGGGGCAAACACTGAAGCTTTCTTT. This chain joins TRBV29-1 and TRBJ1-1, with a possible D match to TRBD1 (6 bases). The length of the CDR3 is 13 residues. The germline V gene encodes CDR1 SQVTM and CDR2 ANQGSEA. Trimming stripped 5 bases from V and 2 bases from J, with 12 bases between.

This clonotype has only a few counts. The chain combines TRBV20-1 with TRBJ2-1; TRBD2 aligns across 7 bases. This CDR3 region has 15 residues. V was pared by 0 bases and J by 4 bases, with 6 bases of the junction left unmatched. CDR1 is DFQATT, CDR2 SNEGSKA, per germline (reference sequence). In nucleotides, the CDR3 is TGCAGTGCTAGAGATGGGGCGGGAGTGTACAATGAGCAGTTCTTC. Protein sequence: CSARDGAGVYNEQFF.

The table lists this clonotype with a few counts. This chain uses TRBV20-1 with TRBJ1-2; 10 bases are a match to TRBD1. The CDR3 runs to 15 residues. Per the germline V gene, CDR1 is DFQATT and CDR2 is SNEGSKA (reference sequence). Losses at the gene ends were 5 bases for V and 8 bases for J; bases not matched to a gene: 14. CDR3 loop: CSARVRDRGPEGYTF. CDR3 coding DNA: TGCAGTGCTCGAGTCCGGGACAGGGGACCAGAGGGCTACACCTTC.

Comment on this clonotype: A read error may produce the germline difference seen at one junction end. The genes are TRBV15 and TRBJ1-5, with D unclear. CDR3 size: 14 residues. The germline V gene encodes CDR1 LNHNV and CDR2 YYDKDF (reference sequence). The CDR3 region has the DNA TGTGCCACTAGCAGAAGACATGGTATTCAGCCCCAGCATTTT. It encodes CATSRRHGIQPQHF. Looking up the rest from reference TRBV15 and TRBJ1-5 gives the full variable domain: DAMVIQNPRYQVTQFGKPVTLSCSQTLNHNVMYWYQQKSSQAPKLLFHYYDKDFNNEADTPDNFQSRRPNTSFCFLDIRSPGLGDTAMYLCATSRRHGIQPQHFGDGTRLSIL.

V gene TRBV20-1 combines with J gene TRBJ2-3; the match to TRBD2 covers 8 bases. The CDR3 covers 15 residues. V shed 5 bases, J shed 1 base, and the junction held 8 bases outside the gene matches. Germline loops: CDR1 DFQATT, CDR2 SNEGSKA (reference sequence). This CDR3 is CSAPPASGRTDTQYF. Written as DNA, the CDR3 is TGCAGTGCTCCCCCGGCTAGCGGGCGCACAGATACGCAGTATTTT.

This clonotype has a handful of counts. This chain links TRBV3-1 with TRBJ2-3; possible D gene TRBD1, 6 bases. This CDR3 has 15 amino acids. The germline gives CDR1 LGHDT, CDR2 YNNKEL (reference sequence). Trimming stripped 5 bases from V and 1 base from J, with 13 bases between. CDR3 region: CASSDDAGGTDTQYF. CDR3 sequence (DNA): TGTGCCAGCAGCGACGACGCAGGGGGCACAGATACGCAGTATTTT.

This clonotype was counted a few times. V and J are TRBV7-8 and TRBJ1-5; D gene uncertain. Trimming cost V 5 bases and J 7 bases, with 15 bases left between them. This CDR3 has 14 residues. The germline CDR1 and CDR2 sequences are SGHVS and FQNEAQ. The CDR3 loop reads CASSLSDYRQPQHF. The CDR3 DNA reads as TGTGCCAGCAGCCTAAGCGACTACCGACAGCCCCAGCATTTT. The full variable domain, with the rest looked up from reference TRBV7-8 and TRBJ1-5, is GAGVSQSPRYKVAKRGQDVALRCDPISGHVSLFWYQQALGQGPEFLTYFQNEAQLDKSGLPSDRFFAERPEGSVSTLKIQRTQQEDSAVYLCASSLSDYRQPQHFGDGTRLSIL.

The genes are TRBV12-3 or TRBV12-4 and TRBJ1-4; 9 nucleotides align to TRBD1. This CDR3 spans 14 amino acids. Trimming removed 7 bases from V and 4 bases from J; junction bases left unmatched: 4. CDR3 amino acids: CASNRQGGNEKLFF. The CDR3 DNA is TGTGCCAGCAATCGACAGGGGGGTAATGAAAAACTGTTTTTT.

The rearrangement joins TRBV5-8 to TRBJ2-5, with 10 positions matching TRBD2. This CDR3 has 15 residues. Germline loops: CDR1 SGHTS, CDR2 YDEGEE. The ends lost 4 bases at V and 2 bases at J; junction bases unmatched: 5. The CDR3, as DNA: TGTGCCAGCAGCGCGTTACTAGCGGGACAAGAGACCCAGTACTTC. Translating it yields CASSALLAGQETQYF.